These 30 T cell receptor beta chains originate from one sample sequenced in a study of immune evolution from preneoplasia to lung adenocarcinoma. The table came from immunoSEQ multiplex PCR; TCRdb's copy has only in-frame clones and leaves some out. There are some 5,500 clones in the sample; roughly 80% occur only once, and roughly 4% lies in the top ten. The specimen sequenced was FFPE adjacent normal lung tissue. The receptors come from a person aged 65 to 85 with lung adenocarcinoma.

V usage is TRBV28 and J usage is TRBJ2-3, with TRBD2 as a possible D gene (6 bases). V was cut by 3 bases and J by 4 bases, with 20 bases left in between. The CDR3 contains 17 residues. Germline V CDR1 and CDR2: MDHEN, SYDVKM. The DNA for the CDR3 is TGTGCCAGCAGTTTTCAGTCGGACATGGGGGGTGCAGATACGCAGTATTTT. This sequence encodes CASSFQSDMGGADTQYF.

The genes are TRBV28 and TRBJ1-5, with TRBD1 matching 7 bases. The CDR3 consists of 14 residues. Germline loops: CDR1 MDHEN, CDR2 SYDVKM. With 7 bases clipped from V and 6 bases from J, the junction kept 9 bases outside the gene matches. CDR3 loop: CASILRGSGQPQHF. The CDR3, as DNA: TGTGCCAGCATCCTCAGGGGGTCGGGTCAGCCCCAGCATTTT. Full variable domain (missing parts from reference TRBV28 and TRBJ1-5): DVKVTQSSRYLVKRTGEKVFLECVQDMDHENMFWYRQDPGLGLRLIYFSYDVKMKEKGDIPEGYSVSREKKERFSLILESASTNQTSMYLCASILRGSGQPQHFGDGTRLSIL.

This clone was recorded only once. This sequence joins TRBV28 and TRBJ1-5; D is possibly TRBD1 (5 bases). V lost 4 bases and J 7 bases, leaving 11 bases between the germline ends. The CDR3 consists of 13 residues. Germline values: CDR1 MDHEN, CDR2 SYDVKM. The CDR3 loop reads CASSWGGQQPQHF. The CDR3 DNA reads TGTGCCAGCAGTTGGGGGGGTCAACAGCCCCAGCATTTT.

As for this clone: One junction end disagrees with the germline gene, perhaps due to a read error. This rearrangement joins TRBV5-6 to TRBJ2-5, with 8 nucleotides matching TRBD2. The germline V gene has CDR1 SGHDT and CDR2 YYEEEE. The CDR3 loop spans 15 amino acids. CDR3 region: CASSQNKRGWETKYF. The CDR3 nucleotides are TGTGCCAGCAGCCAAAATAAGCGGGGGTGGGAGACCAAGTACTTC.

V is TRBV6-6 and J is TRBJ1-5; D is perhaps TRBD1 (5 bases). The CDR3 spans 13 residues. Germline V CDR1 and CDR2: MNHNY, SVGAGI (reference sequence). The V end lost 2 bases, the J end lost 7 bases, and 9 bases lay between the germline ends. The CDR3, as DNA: TGTGCCAGCAGTTACGGGGCATGGCAGCCCCAGCATTTT. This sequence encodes CASSYGAWQPQHF.

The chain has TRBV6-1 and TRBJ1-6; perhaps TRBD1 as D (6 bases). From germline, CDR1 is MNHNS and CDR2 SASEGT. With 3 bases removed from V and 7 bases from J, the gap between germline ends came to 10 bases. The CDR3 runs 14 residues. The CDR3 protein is CASSDQGSNSPLHF. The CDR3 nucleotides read TGTGCCAGCAGTGATCAGGGGTCAAATTCACCCCTCCACTTT.

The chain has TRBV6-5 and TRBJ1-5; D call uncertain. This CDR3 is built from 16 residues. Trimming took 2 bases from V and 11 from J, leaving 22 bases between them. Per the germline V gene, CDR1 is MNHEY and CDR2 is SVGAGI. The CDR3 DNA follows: TGTGCCAGCAGTTACATCCGGCCAGGTAGGTCGGGGACCCAGCATTTT. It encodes CASSYIRPGRSGTQHF.

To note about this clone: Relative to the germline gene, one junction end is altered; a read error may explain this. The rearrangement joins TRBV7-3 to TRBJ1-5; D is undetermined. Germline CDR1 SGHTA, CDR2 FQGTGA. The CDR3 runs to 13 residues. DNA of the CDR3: TGTGCCAGCAGCTTGAGTAGCAATCAGCCCAAGCATTTT. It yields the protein CASSLSSNQPKHF.

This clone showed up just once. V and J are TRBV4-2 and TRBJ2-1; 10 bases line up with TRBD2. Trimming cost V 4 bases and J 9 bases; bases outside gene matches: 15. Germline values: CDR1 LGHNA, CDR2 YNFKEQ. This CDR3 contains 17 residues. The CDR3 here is CASSPGLASGSKVEQFF. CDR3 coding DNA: TGTGCCAGCAGCCCCGGGTTGGCTAGCGGGAGTAAGGTTGAGCAGTTCTTC.

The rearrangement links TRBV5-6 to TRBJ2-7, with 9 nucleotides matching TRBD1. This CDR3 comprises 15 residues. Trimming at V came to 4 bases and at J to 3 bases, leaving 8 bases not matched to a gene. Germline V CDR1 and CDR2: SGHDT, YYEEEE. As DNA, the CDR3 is TGTGCCAGCAGCGTCGACAGGGGGATCTACTACGAGCAGTACTTC. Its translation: CASSVDRGIYYEQYF.

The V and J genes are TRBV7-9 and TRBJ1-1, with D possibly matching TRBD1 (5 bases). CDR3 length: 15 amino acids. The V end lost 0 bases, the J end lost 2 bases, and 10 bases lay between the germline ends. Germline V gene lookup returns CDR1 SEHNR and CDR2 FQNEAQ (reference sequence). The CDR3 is CASSLALGGNTEAFF. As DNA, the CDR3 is TGTGCCAGCAGCTTAGCGCTCGGGGGAAACACTGAAGCTTTCTTT.

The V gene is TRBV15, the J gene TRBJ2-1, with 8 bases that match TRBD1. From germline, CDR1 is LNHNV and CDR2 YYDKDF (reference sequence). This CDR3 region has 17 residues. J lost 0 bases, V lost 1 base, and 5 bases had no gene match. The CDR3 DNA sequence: TGTGCCACCAGCAGAGGGTATACAGGGGGCTCCTACAATGAGCAGTTCTTC. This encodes CATSRGYTGGSYNEQFF.

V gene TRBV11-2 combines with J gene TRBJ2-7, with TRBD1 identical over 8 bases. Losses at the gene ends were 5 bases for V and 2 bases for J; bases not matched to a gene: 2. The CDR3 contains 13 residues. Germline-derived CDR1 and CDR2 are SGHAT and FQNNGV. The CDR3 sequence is CASSQGQAYEQYF. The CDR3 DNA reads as TGTGCCAGCAGCCAGGGACAGGCCTACGAGCAGTACTTC.

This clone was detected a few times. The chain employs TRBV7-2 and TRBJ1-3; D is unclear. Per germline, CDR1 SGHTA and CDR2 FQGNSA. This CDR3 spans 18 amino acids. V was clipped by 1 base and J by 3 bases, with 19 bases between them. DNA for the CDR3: TGTGCCAGCAGCTTAGTTAGTTTTGTGCGGGAGATTGGAAACACCATATATTTT. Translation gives CASSLVSFVREIGNTIYF.

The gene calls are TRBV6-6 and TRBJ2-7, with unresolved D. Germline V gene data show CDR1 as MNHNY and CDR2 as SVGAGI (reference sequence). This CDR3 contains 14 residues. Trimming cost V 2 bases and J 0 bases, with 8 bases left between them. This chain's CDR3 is CASSYELSSYEQYF. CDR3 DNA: TGTGCCAGCAGTTACGAACTGAGCTCCTACGAGCAGTACTTC.

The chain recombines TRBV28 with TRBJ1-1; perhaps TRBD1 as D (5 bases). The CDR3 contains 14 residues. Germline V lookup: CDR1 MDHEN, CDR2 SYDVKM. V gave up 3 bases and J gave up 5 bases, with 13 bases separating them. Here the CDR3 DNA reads TGTGCCAGCAGTTTGGGGACGAGGAGGACTGAAGCTTTCTTT. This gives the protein CASSLGTRRTEAFF.

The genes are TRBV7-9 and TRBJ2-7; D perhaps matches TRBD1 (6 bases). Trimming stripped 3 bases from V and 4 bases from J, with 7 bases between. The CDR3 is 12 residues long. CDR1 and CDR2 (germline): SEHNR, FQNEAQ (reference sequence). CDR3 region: CASSFTGYEQYF. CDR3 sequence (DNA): TGTGCCAGCAGCTTTACAGGGTACGAGCAGTACTTC.

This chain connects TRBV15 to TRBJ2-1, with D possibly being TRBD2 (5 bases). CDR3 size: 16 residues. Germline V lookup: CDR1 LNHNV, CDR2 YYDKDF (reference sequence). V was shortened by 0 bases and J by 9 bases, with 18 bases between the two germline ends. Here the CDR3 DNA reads TGTGCCACCAGCAGAGAAGCTAGCCCCCACTTGGGTGAGCAGTTCTTC. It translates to CATSREASPHLGEQFF.

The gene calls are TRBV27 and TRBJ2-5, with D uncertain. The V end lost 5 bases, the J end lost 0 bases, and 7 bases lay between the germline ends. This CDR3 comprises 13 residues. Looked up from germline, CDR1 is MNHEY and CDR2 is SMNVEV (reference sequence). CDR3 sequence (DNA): TGTGCCAGCAGTAACCACTACCAAGAGACCCAGTACTTC. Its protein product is CASSNHYQETQYF.

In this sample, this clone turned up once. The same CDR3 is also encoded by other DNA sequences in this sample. Here the CDR3 reads CSAQRGEAQYF. The CDR3 bases are TGCAGTGCTCAGCGGGGGGAGGCGCAGTATTTT. The J gene is TRBJ2-3, the V gene TRBV20-1; 9 bases agree with TRBD2. This CDR3 contains 11 residues. Trimming took 5 bases from V and 10 from J; bases not matched to a gene: 4. Germline values: CDR1 DFQATT, CDR2 SNEGSKA (reference sequence).

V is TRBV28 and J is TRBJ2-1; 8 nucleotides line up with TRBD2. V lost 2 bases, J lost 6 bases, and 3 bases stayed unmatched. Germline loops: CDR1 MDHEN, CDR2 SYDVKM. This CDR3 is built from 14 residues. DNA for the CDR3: TGTGCCAGCAGTTTAAACGGGAGGGGCAATGAGCAGTTCTTC. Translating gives CASSLNGRGNEQFF. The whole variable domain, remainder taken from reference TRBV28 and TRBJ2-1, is DVKVTQSSRYLVKRTGEKVFLECVQDMDHENMFWYRQDPGLGLRLIYFSYDVKMKEKGDIPEGYSVSREKKERFSLILESASTNQTSMYLCASSLNGRGNEQFFGPGTRLTVL.

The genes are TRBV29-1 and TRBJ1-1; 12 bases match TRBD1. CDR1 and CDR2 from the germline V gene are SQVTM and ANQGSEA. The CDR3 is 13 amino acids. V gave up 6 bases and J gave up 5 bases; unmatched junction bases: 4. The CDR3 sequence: CSVGQGARTEAFF. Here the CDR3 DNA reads TGCAGCGTGGGACAGGGGGCACGGACTGAAGCTTTCTTT.

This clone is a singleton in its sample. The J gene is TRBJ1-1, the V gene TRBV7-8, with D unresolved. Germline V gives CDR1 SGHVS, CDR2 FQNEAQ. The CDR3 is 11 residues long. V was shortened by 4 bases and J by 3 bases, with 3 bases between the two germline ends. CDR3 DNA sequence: TGTGCCAGCAGCTCGGACACTGAAGCTTTCTTT. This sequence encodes CASSSDTEAFF. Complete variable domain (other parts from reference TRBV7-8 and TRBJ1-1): GAGVSQSPRYKVAKRGQDVALRCDPISGHVSLFWYQQALGQGPEFLTYFQNEAQLDKSGLPSDRFFAERPEGSVSTLKIQRTQQEDSAVYLCASSSDTEAFFGQGTRLTVV.

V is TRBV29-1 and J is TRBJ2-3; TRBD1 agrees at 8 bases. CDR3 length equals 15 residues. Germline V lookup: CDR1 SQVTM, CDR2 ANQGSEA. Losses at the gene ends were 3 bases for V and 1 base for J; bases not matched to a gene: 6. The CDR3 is CSVEVRGRGTDTQYF. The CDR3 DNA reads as TGCAGCGTTGAGGTCAGGGGGCGCGGCACAGATACGCAGTATTTT.

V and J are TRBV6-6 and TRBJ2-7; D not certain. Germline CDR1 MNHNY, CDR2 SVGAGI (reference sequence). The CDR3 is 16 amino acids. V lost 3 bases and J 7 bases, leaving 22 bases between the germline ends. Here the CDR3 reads CASSYLFGLGIGEQYF. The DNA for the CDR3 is TGTGCCAGCAGTTATTTATTTGGGTTAGGGATCGGAGAGCAGTACTTC.

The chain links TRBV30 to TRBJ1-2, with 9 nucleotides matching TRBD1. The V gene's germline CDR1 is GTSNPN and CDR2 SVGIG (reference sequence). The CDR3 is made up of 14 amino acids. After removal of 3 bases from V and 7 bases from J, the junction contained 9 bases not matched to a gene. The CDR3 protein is CAWRETGGSGGYTF. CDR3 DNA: TGTGCCTGGAGGGAAACAGGGGGCTCCGGTGGCTACACCTTC.

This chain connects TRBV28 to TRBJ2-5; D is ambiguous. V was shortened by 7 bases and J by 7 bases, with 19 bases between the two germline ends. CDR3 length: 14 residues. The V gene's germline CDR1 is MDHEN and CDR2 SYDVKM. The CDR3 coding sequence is TGTGCCAGCACCATGCGGCAGGTCCGTGGGACCCAGTACTTC. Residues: CASTMRQVRGTQYF.

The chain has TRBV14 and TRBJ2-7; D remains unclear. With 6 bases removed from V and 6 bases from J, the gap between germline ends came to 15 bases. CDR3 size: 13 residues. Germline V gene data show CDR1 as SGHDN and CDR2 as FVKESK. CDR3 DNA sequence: TGTGCCAGCAGACCCGGGCCCGAAGGCGAGCAGTACTTC. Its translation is CASRPGPEGEQYF.

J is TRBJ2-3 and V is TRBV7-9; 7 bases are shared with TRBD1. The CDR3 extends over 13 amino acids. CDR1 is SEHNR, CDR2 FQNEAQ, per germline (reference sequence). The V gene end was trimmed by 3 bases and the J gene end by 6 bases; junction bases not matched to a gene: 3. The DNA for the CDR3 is TGTGCCAGCAGCTTGACAGGGCTGGATACGCAGTATTTT. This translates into CASSLTGLDTQYF.

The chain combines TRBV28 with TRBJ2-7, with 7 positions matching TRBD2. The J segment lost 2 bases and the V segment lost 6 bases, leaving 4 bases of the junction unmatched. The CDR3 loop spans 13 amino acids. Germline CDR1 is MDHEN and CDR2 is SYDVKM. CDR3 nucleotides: TGTGCCAGCAGCTGGGAGGGAACCTACGAGCAGTACTTC. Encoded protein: CASSWEGTYEQYF.